A selection of T cell receptor beta chains follows, all from one sample in a study of cytomegalovirus exposure and HLA in healthy donors. Profiled with immunoSEQ multiplex PCR; TCRdb holds only in-frame clones, not every one. Found here are 75,000 to 100,000 clones; the top ten clones hold over 1.2%. Sequenced input: PBMCs. The receptors stem from a woman aged 55-69 years in good health and CMV-seronegative. Both conserved end residues are part of each CDR3. The order of the fields is D gene, J gene, V gene, CDR3 DNA, CDR3 protein. The D gene is left open where the match is weak.

TRBD1	TRBJ1-1	TRBV7-9	TGTGCCAGCAGCGGCCGTTGGACAGGGGGTCGCACTGAAGCTTTCTTT	CASSGRWTGGRTEAFF
NA	TRBJ2-5	TRBV5-4	TGTGCCAGCAGCTTAGGGGGCGCGGGGTCAGAGACCCAGTACTTC	CASSLGGAGSETQYF
NA	TRBJ2-3	TRBV4-2	TGTGCCAGCAGCCCGGACTACACGAGCACAGATACGCAGTATTTT	CASSPDYTSTDTQYF
NA	TRBJ2-1	TRBV30	TGTGCCTGGAGTGTGACGGGGGCCTACAATGAGCAGTTCTTC	CAWSVTGAYNEQFF
TRBD2	TRBJ2-3	TRBV7-7	TGTGCTAGCAGCCCGGGACTAGCGGGCGGAGGAGATACGCAGTATTTT	CASSPGLAGGGDTQYF
TRBD2	TRBJ2-1	TRBV6-5	TGTGCCAGCAGTATACTAGCGAGGAACCATGAGCAGTTCTTC	CASSILARNHEQFF
NA	TRBJ2-7	TRBV2	TGTGCCAGCAACGACCAGCGGGTGGGTGAGCAGTACTTC	CASNDQRVGEQYF
TRBD2	TRBJ2-5	TRBV7-9	TGTGCCAGCAGCCCTACCTTCACTAGCGGAACTCAAGAGACCCAGTACTTC	CASSPTFTSGTQETQYF
TRBD2	TRBJ2-1	TRBV6-4	TGTGCCAGCAGAAGTAGCGGGAGCCTCAACAATGAGCAGTTCTTC	CASRSSGSLNNEQFF
NA	TRBJ2-2	TRBV30	TGTGCCTGTTCTAACGCGAACACCGGGGAGCTGTTTTTT	CACSNANTGELFF
TRBD1	TRBJ2-7	TRBV7-9	TGTGCCAGCAGCAAAGGGGCCCAGGGGGCGCTTGGCGAGCAGTACTTC	CASSKGAQGALGEQYF
TRBD2	TRBJ2-3	TRBV11-3	TGTGCCAGCAGCACTAGCGGGAGGGCCACAGATACGCAGTATTTT	CASSTSGRATDTQYF